This TCR beta chain was captured by sequencing in a study of T cell changes during pregnancy in multiple sclerosis. Produced via immunoSEQ multiplex PCR; TCRdb's table is partial and in-frame only. The sample has fewer than 110,000 clones, 85% to 95% seen once. The CDR3 is 15 residues long. Germline CDR1 SGDLS, CDR2 YYNGEE. With V trimmed by 2 bases and J by 2 bases, 6 bases remained unmatched. The V call is TRBV9, the J call TRBJ1-1, with 7 bases lining up with TRBD1. Specimen: peripheral blood, collected in the third trimester of pregnancy. The TCR originated in a female donor in good health, enrolled as a control in a pregnancy study. For the CDR3, the DNA is TGTGCCAGCAGCGTTTCTGGACAGGTAAACACTGAAGCTTTCTTT. Translating it yields CASSVSGQVNTEAFF.